A single sample gave rise to the 15 T cell receptor beta chains below, sequenced in a study of CD8+ T cells in alopecia areata. Stated treatment: oral pan-JAK inhibitor, 5-10 mg twice daily. Once RNA had been extracted, it was reverse transcribed into cDNA to act as the sequencing template. Clones were sequenced by immunoSEQ multiplex PCR, and TCRdb holds only the in-frame ones, with some missing. The table includes roughly 220,000 clones, approximately 65% detected once. The material sequenced was CD4+ T cells sorted from blood, taken at roughly week 45, from a patient treated with tofacitinib. The receptors stem from a human donor with alopecia areata.

This clone was observed a few times. The chain links TRBV5-1 to TRBJ2-1, with TRBD1 matching 7 bases. CDR1 is SGHRS and CDR2 is YFSETQ in the germline V gene. The CDR3 is 14 residues long. The V gene end was trimmed by 4 bases and the J gene end by 8 bases; junction bases not matched to a gene: 9. The CDR3 coding sequence is TGCGCCAGCAGCGTTTCGGGAACAGGGGATGAGCAGTTCTTC. Its translation is CASSVSGTGDEQFF.

As for this clone: Different DNA sequences within this sample yield the same CDR3. The gene calls are TRBV5-4 and TRBJ2-1; TRBD1 agrees at 7 bases. The CDR3 totals 14 residues. V shed 3 bases and J 10 bases; nucleotides not matched to a gene: 10. Germline V CDR1 and CDR2: SGHNT, YYREEE (reference sequence). DNA of the CDR3: TGTGCCAGCAGCTCGCCCGGACAGGCCCTCGAGCAGTTCTTC. Protein sequence: CASSSPGQALEQFF.

V gene TRBV9 combines with J gene TRBJ2-7; TRBD1 might be the D (5 bases). V lost 0 bases to trimming and J lost 6 bases, with 13 bases between them. The CDR3 sequence is 14 residues long. Germline CDR1 is SGDLS and CDR2 is YYNGEE. The CDR3 DNA reads as TGTGCCAGCAGCGTAGGACAGAGCCAGGGCGAGCAGTACTTC. Encoded protein: CASSVGQSQGEQYF.

The chain combines TRBV28 with TRBJ1-2; possible D gene TRBD1, 6 bases. V was clipped by 3 bases and J by 8 bases, with 13 bases between them. The CDR3 has 13 residues. Germline CDR1 reads MDHEN; CDR2 reads SYDVKM. In DNA form, the CDR3 reads TGTGCCAGCAGTTTCAGGGGCGCGTCAGGCTACACCTTC. This codes for CASSFRGASGYTF.

This clone was seen only a few times. The chain is built from TRBV5-1 and TRBJ2-3, with 8 bases fitting TRBD1. Trimming cost V 3 bases and J 0 bases; bases outside gene matches: 3. This CDR3 contains 15 residues. CDR1 SGHRS and CDR2 YFSETQ come from the germline V gene. The CDR3 nucleotides read TGCGCCAGCAGCTCAGGGGGCCGTAGCACAGATACGCAGTATTTT. Translating it yields CASSSGGRSTDTQYF.

Notes on this clone: The same CDR3 also results from other DNA sequences found in this sample. This chain links TRBV29-1 with TRBJ1-1; D uncertain. This CDR3 is 10 amino acids long. V lost 4 bases and J 1 base, leaving 1 base between the germline ends. Germline V gene lookup returns CDR1 SQVTM and CDR2 ANQGSEA. As DNA, the CDR3 is TGCAGCGTTGGGAACACTGAAGCTTTCTTT. This gives the protein CSVGNTEAFF.

The J gene is TRBJ2-7, the V gene TRBV5-1; 12 bases map to TRBD1. Germline V lookup: CDR1 SGHRS, CDR2 YFSETQ. V lost 4 bases to trimming and J lost 5 bases; unmatched junction nucleotides: 10. The CDR3 consists of 16 residues. The CDR3: CASSLSGTGGFHEQYF. The CDR3 DNA follows: TGCGCCAGCAGCCTCTCCGGGACAGGGGGCTTCCACGAGCAGTACTTC.

This clone occurred a few times. V is TRBV10-3 and J is TRBJ2-3; D uncertain. The CDR3 length is 15 residues. The germline V gene has CDR1 ENHRY and CDR2 SYGVKD. V gave up 3 bases and J gave up 0 bases, with 10 bases separating them. The CDR3 DNA sequence: TGTGCCATCAGTGACCCCGTCCTTAGCACAGATACGCAGTATTTT. It is translated as CAISDPVLSTDTQYF.

This clone appeared a single time. The genes are TRBV29-1 and TRBJ1-2; no reliable D call. Germline V gives CDR1 SQVTM, CDR2 ANQGSEA. The CDR3 has 15 residues. V lost 1 base and J lost 5, with 17 bases in between. The CDR3 spells CSVEARSGQKYGYTF. The CDR3 DNA is TGCAGCGTTGAAGCCAGGTCTGGGCAGAAATATGGCTACACCTTC.

This clone appeared a few times. CDR3 bases: TGTGCCTGGAGGCTACAGGCTATCTATGGCTACACCTTC. It yields the protein CAWRLQAIYGYTF. The chain carries TRBV30 and TRBJ1-2; maybe TRBD1 (5 bases). Germline-derived CDR1 and CDR2 are GTSNPN and SVGIG (reference sequence). The CDR3 runs to 13 residues. Trimming cost V 3 bases and J 4 bases, with 12 bases left between them.

V and J are TRBV29-1 and TRBJ1-2; D call uncertain. The CDR3 runs 13 residues. Germline loops: CDR1 SQVTM, CDR2 ANQGSEA. Trimming shortened V by 3 bases and J by 4 bases, and 12 bases separated the two germline ends. CDR3 nucleotides: TGCAGCGTTGAGACGCTACTTGGCTATGGCTACACCTTC. Translated: CSVETLLGYGYTF.

The V and J genes are TRBV10-3 and TRBJ2-7; weak D call: TRBD1 (6 bases). This CDR3 is built from 14 residues. Germline V lookup: CDR1 ENHRY, CDR2 SYGVKD. The V end lost 10 bases, the J end lost 1 base, and 17 bases lay between the germline ends. CDR3 protein: CATLLDRTSYEQYF. CDR3 coding DNA: TGTGCCACCCTCCTTGACAGGACTTCCTACGAGCAGTACTTC.

V gene TRBV2 combines with J gene TRBJ2-2; 7 nucleotides agree with TRBD2. CDR3 length: 15 residues. The germline gives CDR1 SNHLY, CDR2 FYNNEI. J was trimmed by 1 base and V by 3 bases; bases with no gene match: 2. This CDR3 reads CASSEIAGNTGELFF. Here the CDR3 DNA reads TGTGCCAGCAGTGAGATAGCGGGGAACACCGGGGAGCTGTTTTTT.

The chain recombines TRBV7-6 with TRBJ2-1; D is unresolved. The CDR3 has 11 residues. Trimming cost V 1 base and J 10 bases, with 5 bases left between them. Germline CDR1 is SGHVS and CDR2 is FNYEAQ. CDR3: CASSLGAEQFF. In DNA form, the CDR3 reads TGTGCCAGCAGCTTAGGGGCGGAGCAGTTCTTC.

This chain joins TRBV6-5 and TRBJ1-2, with D unclear. V shed 2 bases and J shed 0 bases, with 7 bases lying between them. Germline CDR1 reads MNHEY; CDR2 reads SVGAGI. The CDR3 has 14 residues. DNA for the CDR3: TGTGCCAGCAGTTACACGGGTACTAACTATGGCTACACCTTC. It translates to CASSYTGTNYGYTF.